The 12 T cell receptor beta chains listed next were all sequenced from one sample in a study of cytomegalovirus exposure and HLA in healthy donors. Researchers ran the PCR with 60 Vbeta and 13 Jbeta primers. Assay used: immunoSEQ multiplex PCR; TCRdb lists only in-frame clones, some missing. The table has more than 100,000 clones, 74% seen once. The sample comprised PBMCs. The source is a woman aged 45-65 years in good health and CMV-seropositive.

The rearrangement uses TRBV5-4 and TRBJ1-1; 7 bases match TRBD1. Trimming at V came to 2 bases and at J to 0 bases, leaving 4 bases not matched to a gene. The germline V gene has CDR1 SGHNT and CDR2 YYREEE (reference sequence). CDR3 length: 15 residues. The CDR3 reads CASSLQGRVNTEAFF. CDR3 DNA sequence: TGTGCCAGCAGCTTACAGGGGAGAGTGAACACTGAAGCTTTCTTT.

This sequence joins TRBV2 and TRBJ2-7, with 9 nucleotides matching TRBD1. J lost 1 base, V lost 6 bases, and 4 bases had no gene match. The CDR3 runs 14 residues. CDR1 and CDR2 from the germline V gene are SNHLY and FYNNEI. The CDR3 DNA reads TGTGCCAGCAGAGCCGGGACAGGGTCCTACGAGCAGTACTTC. Protein product: CASRAGTGSYEQYF.

This chain joins TRBV13 and TRBJ2-5; D perhaps matches TRBD2 (5 bases). The CDR3 is 14 residues long. CDR1 and CDR2 from the germline V gene are PRHDT and FYEKMQ (reference sequence). V dropped 4 bases and J dropped 9 bases, with 18 bases sitting between them. CDR3 in DNA: TGTGCCAGCAGCTCCTGGACTTCCCAAGTGGCCCAGTACTTC. Translation: CASSSWTSQVAQYF.

The J gene is TRBJ1-6, the V gene TRBV5-1; D is undetermined. The V gene's germline CDR1 is SGHRS and CDR2 YFSETQ. This CDR3 region has 13 residues. Between the trimmed V and J ends, which lost 4 bases and 8 bases, there was a span of 10 bases. In DNA form, the CDR3 reads TGCGCCAGCAGCCCCATGGGAGATTCACCCCTCCACTTT. Translating it yields CASSPMGDSPLHF.

V and J are TRBV5-1 and TRBJ1-1; TRBD1 might be the D (6 bases). This CDR3 is 15 amino acids long. CDR1 is SGHRS and CDR2 is YFSETQ in the germline V gene. Trimming left V 4 bases short and J 2 bases short, with 15 bases between. The CDR3: CASSNSGTLNTEAFF. The CDR3 region has the DNA TGCGCCAGCAGCAACTCCGGGACACTAAACACTGAAGCTTTCTTT.

This sequence joins TRBV29-1 and TRBJ1-2; D is ambiguous. This CDR3 spans 13 amino acids. V was pared by 7 bases and J by 3 bases, with 15 bases between. The germline CDR1 and CDR2 sequences are SQVTM and ANQGSEA. CDR3 protein: CSADSVLDYGYTF. The CDR3 coding sequence is TGCAGCGCCGATTCGGTCTTGGACTATGGCTACACCTTC.

The V and J genes are TRBV9 and TRBJ2-7; 7 bases align to TRBD2. The CDR3 is 14 amino acids. The ends lost 0 bases at V and 7 bases at J; junction bases unmatched: 7. Germline CDR1 SGDLS, CDR2 YYNGEE. CDR3 in DNA: TGTGCCAGCAGCGTAGTCCCCACAGCGGGGGAGCAGTACTTC. Protein: CASSVVPTAGEQYF.

J is TRBJ2-7 and V is TRBV29-1; 7 bases align to TRBD2. J was trimmed by 9 bases and V by 2 bases; bases with no gene match: 10. Germline V gene data show CDR1 as SQVTM and CDR2 as ANQGSEA. This CDR3 contains 13 residues. CDR3 DNA: TGCAGCGTTGAACGGGGGGATTTGAGATCGCAGTACTTC. Protein product: CSVERGDLRSQYF.

The chain uses TRBV9 and TRBJ1-1; maybe TRBD1 (5 bases). CDR1 is SGDLS, CDR2 YYNGEE, per germline. V dropped 4 bases and J dropped 1 base, with 14 bases sitting between them. The CDR3 length is 15 residues. In DNA, the CDR3 is TGTGCCAGCAGCACTCCGGGACTCTCGAACACTGAAGCTTTCTTT. Amino acid sequence: CASSTPGLSNTEAFF.

This chain links TRBV5-4 with TRBJ2-5; 8 bases map to TRBD2. V shed 3 bases, J shed 4 bases, and the junction held 11 bases outside the gene matches. Germline CDR1 is SGHNT and CDR2 is YYREEE (reference sequence). This CDR3 region has 16 residues. The DNA of the CDR3 is TGTGCCAGCAGCTCGGGGGGGTCCGCAGGGGCAGAGACCCAGTACTTC. Translating gives CASSSGGSAGAETQYF.

The chain recombines TRBV7-2 with TRBJ2-3, with unresolved D. Trimming left V 2 bases short and J 3 bases short, with 6 bases between. The CDR3 consists of 13 residues. Per the germline V gene, CDR1 is SGHTA and CDR2 is FQGNSA. For the CDR3, the DNA is TGTGCCAGCAGCTTAAGGCGGACAGATACGCAGTATTTT. It is translated as CASSLRRTDTQYF.

The chain couples TRBV18 to TRBJ1-2, with D perhaps TRBD1 (5 bases). V was pared by 3 bases and J by 7 bases, with 15 bases between. The germline V gene has CDR1 KGHSH and CDR2 LQKENI. The CDR3 has 14 residues. CDR3 sequence reads: CASSPTDNGGGYTF. As DNA, the CDR3 is TGTGCCAGCTCACCCACCGACAACGGGGGTGGCTACACCTTC.